This T cell receptor (beta chain) is drawn from a study of spatial heterogeneity in lung cancer. MiXCR, run by TCRdb on the 5' RACE reads, gives a single entry per CDR3 protein. The table has 10,000 or so distinct CDR3 sequences, around 9.3% seen once. As for time point: sample taken at primary tumor resection. The germline V gene encodes CDR1 WNHNN and CDR2 SYGVQD (reference sequence). With 0 bases removed from V and 0 bases from J, the gap between germline ends came to 12 bases. The CDR3 is made up of 17 amino acids. On this clonotype: Its antigen remains unidentified.

The study's findings and limits: Higher tumor mutation counts went along with higher counts of expanded intratumoral alpha and beta TCRs.

The material was lung tumor tissue, obtained at surgery. This clonotype was obtained from a female donor with early-stage non-small cell lung cancer. This chain joins TRBV10-1 and TRBJ1-5; D not resolved. CDR3 sequence (DNA): TGCGCCAGCAGTGAGTCCTCAGGCAGTTATAGCAATCAGCCCCAGCATTTT. It codes for CASSESSGSYSNQPQHF.